Following are 21 T cell receptor beta chains from one sample sequenced in a study of T-cell reconstitution after alpha-beta-depleted transplantation in children listed by TCRdb under 2016. Library preparation employed PCR. The instrument given in TCRdb is Illumina HiSeq 2500. To normalize quantification of the TCRbeta repertoire, the TCR libraries were built with molecular barcoding that relied on unique molecular identifiers. TCRdb ran its own pipeline on the public reads, namely fastp trimming at Q25 and MiXCR clone calling, and kept in-frame beta chains. CDR3 protein duplicates are merged, each entry listing the most common genes and DNA. Here the sample has roughly 220,000 distinct CDR3 sequences; over 9.5% occur a single time. Approximately 5.4% of the sample is taken by the ten largest. The sequencing used PBMCs from the stem cell graft donor, collected from the stem cell graft. The origin of the receptors is a human donor who donated a stem cell graft to a child with SCID.

This clonotype was counted ten times or more. This chain connects TRBV25-1 to TRBJ1-6, with D tentatively TRBD1 (6 bases). This CDR3 region has 15 residues. The germline gives CDR1 MGHDK, CDR2 SYGVNS. Trimming took 5 bases from V and 8 from J, leaving 16 bases between them. CDR3 DNA: TGTGCCAGCAGTTCCGGGGGCACCTCCCATTCACCCCTCCACTTT. Translated, it gives CASSSGGTSHSPLHF.

The sample holds many counts of this clonotype. The chain employs TRBV5-1 and TRBJ2-1; TRBD2 aligns across 15 bases. Germline loops: CDR1 SGHRS, CDR2 YFSETQ. The ends lost 4 bases at V and 4 bases at J; junction bases unmatched: 9. This CDR3 has 18 amino acids. CDR3 loop: CASSPWTSGGAAYNEQFF. As DNA, the CDR3 is TGCGCCAGCAGCCCATGGACTAGCGGGGGGGCGGCTTACAATGAGCAGTTCTTC.

In its sample, this clonotype was seen many times. J is TRBJ2-1 and V is TRBV9, with TRBD2 identical over 9 bases. Looked up from germline, CDR1 is SGDLS and CDR2 is YYNGEE. The CDR3 extends over 13 amino acids. J gave up 9 bases and V 2 bases, and 3 bases lay outside the gene matches. As DNA, the CDR3 is TGTGCCAGCAGCGTCTCTAGCGGGGTTGAGCAGTTCTTC. Amino acids: CASSVSSGVEQFF.

In the case of this clonotype: A read error may be the cause here, since a much bigger clone is one base away. J is TRBJ2-1 and V is TRBV2; D is possibly TRBD2 (6 bases). This CDR3 is 15 amino acids long. The germline gives CDR1 SNHLY, CDR2 FYNNEI. The CDR3 reads CASSRGARSYNEPFF. CDR3 sequence (DNA): TGTGCCAGCAGTCGCGGGGCCCGCTCCTACAATGAGCCGTTCTTC.

The chain combines TRBV9 with TRBJ1-6, with D possibly TRBD1 on 5 matching bases. CDR1 SGDLS and CDR2 YYNGEE come from the germline V gene. V lost 0 bases to trimming and J lost 7 bases, with 17 bases between them. This CDR3 is built from 17 residues. The DNA for the CDR3 is TGTGCCAGCAGCGTAGGGCAGGGAATTAAAGGAAATTCACCCCTCCACTTT. As protein: CASSVGQGIKGNSPLHF.

This clonotype was recorded at least ten times. The junction differs from germline at one of its ends, possibly a read error. The V and J genes are TRBV3-1 and TRBJ1-2; D is unresolved. Germline V gene lookup returns CDR1 LGHDT and CDR2 YNNKEL (reference sequence). The CDR3 runs 12 residues. CDR3 amino acids: CASSQDWYGYTF. The CDR3 coding sequence is TGTGCCAGCAGTCAAGACTGGTATGGCTACACCTTC.

This clonotype was recorded many times. This chain links TRBV11-2 with TRBJ1-1; 11 bases are shared with TRBD1. Trimming at V came to 5 bases and at J to 1 base, leaving 3 bases not matched to a gene. Germline CDR1 reads SGHAT; CDR2 reads FQNNGV. The length of the CDR3 is 15 residues. In nucleotides, the CDR3 is TGTGCCAGCAGCCGGACAGGGGGCTGGAACACTGAAGCTTTCTTT. This sequence encodes CASSRTGGWNTEAFF.

The chain is built from TRBV28 and TRBJ2-6, with 8 nucleotides matching TRBD1. V dropped 5 bases and J dropped 2; count of bases not matched to a gene: 5. This CDR3 region has 16 residues. The germline V gene encodes CDR1 MDHEN and CDR2 SYDVKM. CDR3: CASSRTGPTGANVLTF. The CDR3 DNA follows: TGTGCCAGCAGTCGGACAGGGCCCACTGGGGCCAACGTCCTGACTTTC.

There are many counts of this clonotype. The CDR3, as DNA: TGCAGTGCTACGACAGGTGACCCACCCTACGAGCAGTACTTC. Its protein is CSATTGDPPYEQYF. The J gene is TRBJ2-7, the V gene TRBV20-1; D is possibly TRBD1 (6 bases). The CDR3 is 14 residues long. Trimming removed 4 bases from V and 2 bases from J, with 15 bases in between. Germline CDR1 DFQATT, CDR2 SNEGSKA (reference sequence).

At least ten counts were recorded for this clonotype. The V gene is TRBV20-1, the J gene TRBJ1-1; D is undetermined. Trimming took off 3 bases at V and 3 bases at J, with 17 bases between the two ends. CDR1 is DFQATT, CDR2 SNEGSKA, per germline (reference sequence). CDR3 length equals 15 residues. The CDR3 is CSASGDSSGHTEAFF. DNA of the CDR3: TGCAGTGCTAGTGGCGATTCAAGTGGGCACACTGAAGCTTTCTTT.

This clonotype was found many times. V gene TRBV3-1 combines with J gene TRBJ2-5; D is uncertain. The CDR3 extends over 14 amino acids. Germline-derived CDR1 and CDR2 are LGHDT and YNNKEL (reference sequence). V shed 1 base and J shed 4 bases, with 10 bases lying between them. The CDR3 spells CASSQGIDGETQYF. The DNA for the CDR3 is TGTGCCAGCAGCCAAGGAATTGACGGAGAGACCCAGTACTTC.

V is TRBV4-3 and J is TRBJ2-3; D may be TRBD2 (5 bases). This CDR3 comprises 16 residues. Between the trimmed V and J ends, which lost 0 bases and 1 base, there was a span of 11 bases. Germline-derived CDR1 and CDR2 are LGHNA and YSLEER. The CDR3 sequence is CASSQDPLAGTDTQYF. The CDR3 DNA reads TGCGCCAGCAGCCAAGACCCGCTAGCAGGCACAGATACGCAGTATTTT.

This clonotype was seen many times. V is TRBV20-1 and J is TRBJ2-1, with 13 bases identical to TRBD2. Trimming took 3 bases from V and 2 from J; bases not matched to a gene: 4. The CDR3 runs to 16 residues. Germline V gene lookup returns CDR1 DFQATT and CDR2 SNEGSKA (reference sequence). For the CDR3, the DNA is TGCAGTGCTAGGACGGGACTAGCGGGGACCTACAATGAGCAGTTCTTC. Translating gives CSARTGLAGTYNEQFF.

This clonotype was counted at least ten times. V usage is TRBV6-5 and J usage is TRBJ2-3, with 10 bases matching TRBD2. The CDR3 has 15 amino acids. Germline loops: CDR1 MNHEY, CDR2 SVGAGI. With V trimmed by 3 bases and J by 3 bases, 3 bases remained unmatched. In DNA form, the CDR3 reads TGTGCCAGCAGTTATGCTAGCGGGGGTACAGATACGCAGTATTTT. Translating gives CASSYASGGTDTQYF.

The sample holds many counts of this clonotype. The chain joins TRBV3-1 to TRBJ1-1; D gene uncertain. The CDR3 consists of 12 residues. CDR1 and CDR2 (germline): LGHDT, YNNKEL (reference sequence). The V gene lost 3 bases and the J gene lost 10 bases, with 12 bases spanning the gap. In nucleotides, the CDR3 is TGTGCCAGCAGCCAGCAGGACCGTCGAGCTTTCTTT. Translated: CASSQQDRRAFF.

This clonotype has at least ten counts. The rearrangement joins TRBV2 to TRBJ1-1; tentative D call: TRBD1 (6 bases). There are 13 residues in the CDR3. Trimming shortened V by 7 bases and J by 1 base, and 10 bases separated the two germline ends. From germline, CDR1 is SNHLY and CDR2 FYNNEI. In DNA, the CDR3 is TGTGCCAGCAAGGTCAGGGGGAACACTGAAGCTTTCTTT. Protein product: CASKVRGNTEAFF.

This clonotype has a count of ten or more. CDR3 in DNA: TGCAGCGTCAACCGCGACTTCACAGATACGCAGTATTTT. This codes for CSVNRDFTDTQYF. The rearrangement uses TRBV29-1 and TRBJ2-3; D is uncertain. V was shortened by 6 bases and J by 2 bases, with 12 bases between the two germline ends. Germline V lookup: CDR1 SQVTM, CDR2 ANQGSEA. This CDR3 region has 13 residues.

The sample holds many counts of this clonotype. The V gene is TRBV20-1, the J gene TRBJ2-3, with D perhaps TRBD2 (6 bases). The CDR3 totals 14 residues. Deletions cut 4 bases from V and 1 base from J, with 12 bases between. CDR1 and CDR2 from the germline V gene are DFQATT and SNEGSKA (reference sequence). The CDR3 sequence is CSATPSGGTDTQYF. CDR3 DNA sequence: TGCAGTGCTACCCCCTCGGGGGGCACAGATACGCAGTATTTT.

V usage is TRBV10-3 and J usage is TRBJ2-7; D uncertain. Germline V gene data show CDR1 as ENHRY and CDR2 as SYGVKD. The V and J ends lost 2 bases and 3 bases respectively, with 2 bases between them. This CDR3 is built from 11 residues. This CDR3 reads CAISEDYEQYF. CDR3 nucleotide sequence: TGTGCCATCAGTGAGGACTACGAGCAGTACTTC.

Many counts were recorded for this clonotype. The rearrangement joins TRBV7-9 to TRBJ2-4; the D gene is possibly TRBD2 (5 bases). CDR3 length: 15 amino acids. The V end was cut by 5 bases, the J end by 2 bases, with 13 bases between. Germline CDR1 reads SEHNR; CDR2 reads FQNEAQ (reference sequence). CDR3 sequence (DNA): TGTGCCAGCAGCCTGGGTGAGGGCTCCAAAAACATTCAGTACTTC. As protein: CASSLGEGSKNIQYF.

In this sample, this clonotype turned up many times. This rearrangement joins TRBV4-3 to TRBJ2-2; the match to TRBD2 covers 8 bases. Trimming cost V 4 bases and J 2 bases; bases outside gene matches: 6. The CDR3 length is 16 residues. Germline V gives CDR1 LGHNA, CDR2 YSLEER. The CDR3 DNA sequence: TGCGCCAGCAGCCCGCTAGCGGGTACCAACACCGGGGAGCTGTTTTTT. Its translation is CASSPLAGTNTGELFF.